This TCR beta chain is drawn from a study of blood T cell repertoires in COVID-19. Study at large: Samples came from the United States, Italy and Spain, spanning acute and convalescent COVID-19. PBMCs, B-cell-depleted T cells, or T cells were the source of the cDNA or gDNA that made up the material.

The assay was immunoSEQ multiplex PCR, and TCRdb's table has in-frame clones only and misses some. The sample lists about 140,000 clones, over 75% occurring once. V lost 2 bases, J lost 0 bases, and 8 bases lay in between. The CDR3 loop spans 15 amino acids. Germline loops: CDR1 SEHNR, CDR2 FQNEAQ (reference sequence). The TCR originated in a man in his sixties with active or convalescent COVID-19. Input material: peripheral blood. V gene TRBV7-9 combines with J gene TRBJ2-4; D is undetermined. CDR3 region: CASSLSTGAKNIQYF. The CDR3 DNA reads as TGTGCCAGCAGCTTAAGTACTGGAGCCAAAAACATTCAGTACTTC.